These 8 T cell receptor beta chains share one sample of origin, sequenced in a study of graft-versus-host responses after intestinal transplantation. TCRdb keeps only in-frame clones here, not all; method: immunoSEQ multiplex PCR. The sample consists of about 40,000 clones, about 90% of them appearing once. The sequencing used PBMCs, collected around 330 days after intestinal transplant. The receptors originated from a human patient who received an intestinal transplant, so some T cells may come from the graft donor.

CDR3 DNA: TGTGCCAGCAGTAGGGGGCAGGGAGGGAACGAGCAGTACTTC. It yields the protein CASSRGQGGNEQYF. V gene TRBV28 combines with J gene TRBJ2-7; D is possibly TRBD1 or TRBD2 (7 bases each). Trimming removed 5 bases from V and 5 bases from J, with 16 bases in between. Per the germline V gene, CDR1 is MDHEN and CDR2 is SYDVKM. The CDR3 extends over 14 amino acids.

The CDR3, as DNA: TGCAGCGTTGAACTTAGGGGGCGCCGAGAGACCCAGTACTTC. This translates into CSVELRGRRETQYF. J is TRBJ2-5 and V is TRBV29-1; the match to TRBD1 covers 7 bases. This CDR3 has 14 residues. From germline, CDR1 is SQVTM and CDR2 ANQGSEA. The V and J ends lost 2 bases and 4 bases, in that order; junction bases with no gene match: 7.

This clone has a handful of counts. The chain is built from TRBV2 and TRBJ2-7; D call uncertain. The CDR3 runs 15 residues. V was shortened by 3 bases and J by 0 bases, with 12 bases between the two germline ends. Germline V gene data show CDR1 as SNHLY and CDR2 as FYNNEI. The chain's CDR3 is CASSDPPTPSYEQYF. The CDR3, as DNA: TGTGCCAGCAGTGATCCACCAACCCCCTCCTACGAGCAGTACTTC.

The rearrangement joins TRBV4-1 to TRBJ1-1; no clear D gene. The CDR3 contains 16 residues. Germline CDR1 reads MGHRA; CDR2 reads YSYEKL. The V gene lost 0 bases and the J gene lost 8 bases, with 19 bases spanning the gap. The DNA for the CDR3 is TGCGCCAGCAGCCAAGATTTTACGGCGGTACCGGACGAAGCTTTCTTT. Its translation is CASSQDFTAVPDEAFF.

The genes are TRBV6-5 and TRBJ2-1; 7 positions agree with TRBD2. The CDR3 totals 15 residues. Germline values: CDR1 MNHEY, CDR2 SVGAGI. The V segment lost 6 bases and the J segment 9 bases; nucleotides outside the gene matches: 14. The CDR3 sequence: CASSPGGGRYPEQFF. The CDR3 DNA reads as TGTGCCAGCAGCCCAGGCGGGGGTCGGTACCCTGAGCAGTTCTTC.

The chain combines TRBV9 with TRBJ2-4; TRBD2 might be the D (6 bases). CDR3 length: 15 residues. The V gene's germline CDR1 is SGDLS and CDR2 YYNGEE. The V gene lost 4 bases and the J gene lost 7 bases, with 18 bases spanning the gap. The CDR3 DNA reads TGTGCCAGCAGCCCACCCGGGGGTAATTCGAACATTCAGTACTTC. This encodes CASSPPGGNSNIQYF. The full variable domain, its missing parts supplied by reference TRBV9 and TRBJ2-4, is DSGVTQTPKHLITATGQRVTLRCSPRSGDLSVYWYQQSLDQGLQFLIQYYNGEERAKGNILERFSAQQFPDLHSELNLSSLELGDSALYFCASSPPGGNSNIQYFGAGTRLSVL.

The V call is TRBV21-1, the J call TRBJ2-2. TRBV21-1 is described as a pseudogene. The CDR3 is 12 residues long. CDR3 DNA: TGTGCCAGCAGCAAAAACACCGGGGAGCTGTTTTTT. Protein sequence: CASSKNTGELFF.

A single count supports this clone. The rearrangement joins TRBV6-1 to TRBJ2-1, with 9 nucleotides matching TRBD1. J gave up 6 bases and V 1 base, and 4 bases lay outside the gene matches. Germline loops: CDR1 MNHNS, CDR2 SASEGT. The length of the CDR3 is 15 residues. CDR3 residues: CASSEVETGGNEQFF. The CDR3 DNA sequence: TGTGCCAGCAGTGAAGTCGAGACAGGGGGCAATGAGCAGTTCTTC.